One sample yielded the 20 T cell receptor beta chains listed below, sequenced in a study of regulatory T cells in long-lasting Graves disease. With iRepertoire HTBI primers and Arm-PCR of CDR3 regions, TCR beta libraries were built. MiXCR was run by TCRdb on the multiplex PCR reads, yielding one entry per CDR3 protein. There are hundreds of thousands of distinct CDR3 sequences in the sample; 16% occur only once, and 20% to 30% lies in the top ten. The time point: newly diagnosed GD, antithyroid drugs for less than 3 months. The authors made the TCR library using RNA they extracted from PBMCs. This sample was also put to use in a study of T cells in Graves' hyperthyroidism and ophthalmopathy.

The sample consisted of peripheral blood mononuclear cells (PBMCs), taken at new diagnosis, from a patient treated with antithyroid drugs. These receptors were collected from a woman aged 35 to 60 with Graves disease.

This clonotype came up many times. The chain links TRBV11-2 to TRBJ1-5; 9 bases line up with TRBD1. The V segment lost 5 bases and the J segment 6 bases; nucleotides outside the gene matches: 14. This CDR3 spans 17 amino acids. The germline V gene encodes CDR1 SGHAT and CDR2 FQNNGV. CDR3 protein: CASSPRVDRGGGQPQHF. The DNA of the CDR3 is TGTGCCAGCAGCCCCAGGGTGGACAGGGGAGGCGGTCAGCCCCAGCATTTT.

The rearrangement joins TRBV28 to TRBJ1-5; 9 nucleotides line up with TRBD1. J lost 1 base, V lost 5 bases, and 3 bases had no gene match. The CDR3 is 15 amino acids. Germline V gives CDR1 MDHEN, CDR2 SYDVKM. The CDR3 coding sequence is TGTGCCAGCAGTAAACAGGGGGCCAGCAATCAGCCCCAGCATTTT. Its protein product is CASSKQGASNQPQHF. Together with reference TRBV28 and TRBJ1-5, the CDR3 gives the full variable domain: DVKVTQSSRYLVKRTGEKVFLECVQDMDHENMFWYRQDPGLGLRLIYFSYDVKMKEKGDIPEGYSVSREKKERFSLILESASTNQTSMYLCASSKQGASNQPQHFGDGTRLSIL.

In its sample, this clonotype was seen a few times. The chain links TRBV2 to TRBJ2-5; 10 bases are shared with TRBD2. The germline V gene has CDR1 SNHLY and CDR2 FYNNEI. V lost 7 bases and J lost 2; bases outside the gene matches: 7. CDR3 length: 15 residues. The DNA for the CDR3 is TGTGCCAGCAAGCGGCAGCGGGGGGGGCAAGAGACCCAGTACTTC. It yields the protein CASKRQRGGQETQYF.

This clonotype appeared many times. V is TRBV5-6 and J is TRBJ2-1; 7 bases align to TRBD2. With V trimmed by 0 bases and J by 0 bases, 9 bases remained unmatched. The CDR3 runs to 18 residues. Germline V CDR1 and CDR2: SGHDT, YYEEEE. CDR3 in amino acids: CASSLERGLTLSYNEQFF. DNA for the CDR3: TGTGCCAGCAGCTTGGAGCGGGGCCTCACCCTCTCCTACAATGAGCAGTTCTTC. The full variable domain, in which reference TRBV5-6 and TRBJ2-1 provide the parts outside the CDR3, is DAGVTQSPTHLIKTRGQQVTLRCSPKSGHDTVSWYQQALGQGPQFIFQYYEEEERQRGNFPDRFSGHQFPNYSSELNVNALLLGDSALYLCASSLERGLTLSYNEQFFGPGTRLTVL.

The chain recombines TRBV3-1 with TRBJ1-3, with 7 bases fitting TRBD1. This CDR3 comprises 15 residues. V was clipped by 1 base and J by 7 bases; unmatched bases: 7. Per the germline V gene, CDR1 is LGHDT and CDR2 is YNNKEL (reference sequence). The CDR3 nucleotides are TGTGCCAGCAGCCAAGGGTGGCAGGGGGGGAACACCATATATTTT. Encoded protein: CASSQGWQGGNTIYF.

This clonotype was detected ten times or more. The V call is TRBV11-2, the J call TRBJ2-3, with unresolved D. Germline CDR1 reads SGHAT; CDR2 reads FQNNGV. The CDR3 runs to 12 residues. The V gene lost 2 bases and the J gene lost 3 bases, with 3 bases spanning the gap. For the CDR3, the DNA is TGTGCCAGCAGCTTAAAAACAGATACGCAGTATTTT. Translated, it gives CASSLKTDTQYF.

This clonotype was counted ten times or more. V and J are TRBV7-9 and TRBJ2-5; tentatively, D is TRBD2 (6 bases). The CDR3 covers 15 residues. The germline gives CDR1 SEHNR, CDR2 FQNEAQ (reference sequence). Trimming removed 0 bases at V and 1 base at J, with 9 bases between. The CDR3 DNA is TGTGCCAGCAGCTTAGCAGGGGAGGTCCAAGAGACCCAGTACTTC. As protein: CASSLAGEVQETQYF.

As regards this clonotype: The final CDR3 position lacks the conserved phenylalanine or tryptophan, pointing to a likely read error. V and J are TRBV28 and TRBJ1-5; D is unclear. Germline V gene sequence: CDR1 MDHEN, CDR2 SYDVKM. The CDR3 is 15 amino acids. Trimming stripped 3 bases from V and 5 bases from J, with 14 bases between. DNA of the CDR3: TGTGCCAGCAGTTTTTTGAGGGTGCGGGATCAGCCCCAGCATCTT. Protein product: CASSFLRVRDQPQHL.

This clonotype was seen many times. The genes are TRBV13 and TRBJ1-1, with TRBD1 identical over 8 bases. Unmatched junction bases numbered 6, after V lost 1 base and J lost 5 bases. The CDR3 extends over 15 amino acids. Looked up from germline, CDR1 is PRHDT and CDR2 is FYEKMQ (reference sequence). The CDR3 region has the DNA TGTGCCAGCAGCTTAGAAGGTCAGGGGGCGACTGAAGCTTTCTTT. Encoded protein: CASSLEGQGATEAFF.

The CDR3 loop is CASRVHPPTGLVYGYTF. The DNA for the CDR3 is TGTGCCAGTAGGGTACACCCCCCTACAGGGCTGGTCTATGGCTACACCTTC. V is TRBV19 and J is TRBJ1-2, with D tentatively TRBD1 (6 bases). This CDR3 has 17 residues. With 6 bases removed from V and 4 bases from J, the gap between germline ends came to 24 bases. Germline V gives CDR1 LNHDA, CDR2 SQIVND (reference sequence).

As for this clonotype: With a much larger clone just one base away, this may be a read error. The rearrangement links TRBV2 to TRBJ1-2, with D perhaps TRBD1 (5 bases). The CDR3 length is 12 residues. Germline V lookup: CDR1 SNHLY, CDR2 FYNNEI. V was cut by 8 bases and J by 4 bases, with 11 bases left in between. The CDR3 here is CASGGGAYGYTF. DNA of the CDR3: TGTGCCAGCGGTGGCGGGGCCTATGGCTACACCTTC.

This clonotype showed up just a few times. CDR3: CSAGRGGGNSNQPQHF. CDR3 DNA: TGCAGTGCTGGCCGCGGGGGAGGGAATAGCAATCAGCCCCAGCATTTT. The gene calls are TRBV20-1 and TRBJ1-5; a possible D gene is TRBD1 (5 bases). V lost 5 bases and J lost 0, with 17 bases in between. The CDR3 loop spans 16 amino acids. Per the germline V gene, CDR1 is DFQATT and CDR2 is SNEGSKA (reference sequence).

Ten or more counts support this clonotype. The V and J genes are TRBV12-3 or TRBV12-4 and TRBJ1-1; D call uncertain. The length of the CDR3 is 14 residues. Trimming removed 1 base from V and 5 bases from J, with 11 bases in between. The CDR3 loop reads CASSLGRGTTEAFF. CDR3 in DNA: TGTGCCAGCAGTTTAGGACGGGGAACAACTGAAGCTTTCTTT.

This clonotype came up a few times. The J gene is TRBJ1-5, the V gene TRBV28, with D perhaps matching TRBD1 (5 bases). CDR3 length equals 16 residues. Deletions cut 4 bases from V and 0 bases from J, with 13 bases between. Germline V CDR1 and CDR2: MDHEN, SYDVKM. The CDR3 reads CASSSSSGNSNQPQHF. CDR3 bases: TGTGCCAGCAGTTCATCATCAGGGAATAGCAATCAGCCCCAGCATTTT.

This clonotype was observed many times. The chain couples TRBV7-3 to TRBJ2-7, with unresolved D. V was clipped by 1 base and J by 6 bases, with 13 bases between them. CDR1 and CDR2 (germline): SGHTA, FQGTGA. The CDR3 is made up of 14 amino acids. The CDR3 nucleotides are TGTGCCAGCAGCTTAATGAAGGAGAGTAGCGAGCAGTACTTC. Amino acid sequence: CASSLMKESSEQYF.

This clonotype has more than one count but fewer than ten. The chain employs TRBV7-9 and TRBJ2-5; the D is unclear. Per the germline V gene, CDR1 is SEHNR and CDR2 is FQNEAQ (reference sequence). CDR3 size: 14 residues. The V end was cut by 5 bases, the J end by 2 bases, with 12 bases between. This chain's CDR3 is CASSPWAQQETQYF. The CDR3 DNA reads TGTGCCAGCAGCCCCTGGGCCCAACAAGAGACCCAGTACTTC.

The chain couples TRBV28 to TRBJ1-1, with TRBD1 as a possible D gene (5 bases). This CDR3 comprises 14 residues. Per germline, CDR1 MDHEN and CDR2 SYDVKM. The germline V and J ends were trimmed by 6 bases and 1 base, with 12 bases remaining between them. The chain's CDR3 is CASRSHQGNTEAFF. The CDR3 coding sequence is TGTGCCAGCAGGTCCCATCAGGGGAACACTGAAGCTTTCTTT. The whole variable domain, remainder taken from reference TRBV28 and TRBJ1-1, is DVKVTQSSRYLVKRTGEKVFLECVQDMDHENMFWYRQDPGLGLRLIYFSYDVKMKEKGDIPEGYSVSREKKERFSLILESASTNQTSMYLCASRSHQGNTEAFFGQGTRLTVV.

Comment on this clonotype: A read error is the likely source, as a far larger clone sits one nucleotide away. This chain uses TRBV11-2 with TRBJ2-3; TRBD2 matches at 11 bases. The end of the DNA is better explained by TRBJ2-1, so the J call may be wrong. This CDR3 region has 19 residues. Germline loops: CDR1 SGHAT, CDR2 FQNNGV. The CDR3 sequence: CASSSTTPLLAGVNEWQFF. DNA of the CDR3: TGTGCCAGCAGCTCCACAACACCCCTACTAGCGGGGGTCAATGAGTGGCAGTTCTTC.

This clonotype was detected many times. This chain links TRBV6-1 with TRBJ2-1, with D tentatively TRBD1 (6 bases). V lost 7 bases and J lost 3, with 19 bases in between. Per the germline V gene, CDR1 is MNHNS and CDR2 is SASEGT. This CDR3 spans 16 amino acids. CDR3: CASIRGPGESYNEQFF. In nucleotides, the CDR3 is TGTGCCAGCATCAGAGGCCCAGGGGAGAGCTACAATGAGCAGTTCTTC.

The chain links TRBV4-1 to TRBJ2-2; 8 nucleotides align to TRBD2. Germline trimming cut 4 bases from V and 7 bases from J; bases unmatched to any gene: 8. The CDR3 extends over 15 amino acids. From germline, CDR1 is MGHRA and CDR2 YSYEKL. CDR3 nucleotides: TGCGCCAGCAGCCGCGTCGCGGGGGGTGGCGGGGAGCTGTTTTTT. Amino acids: CASSRVAGGGGELFF.